The present T cell receptor (beta chain) was sequenced within a study of shared clonotypes between healthy human individuals. General study results and limits: Estimated richness was generally greater in naive than memory subsets. An anticipated effect of sequencing depth on clonotype sharing among donors was recognized.

CDR1 is LNHDA, CDR2 SQIVND, per germline (reference sequence). CDR3 length equals 13 residues. The ends were cut back, 7 bases at V and 4 bases at J, with 11 bases in the middle. To note about this clone: Antigen unknown.

A deep-level run was used for the assay. Each subset's genomic DNA was shared equally among a number of immunoSEQ plates. Libraries were prepared by immunoSEQ multiplex PCR; TCRdb keeps only in-frame clonotypes and omits some of them. The table includes about 2 million clones, roughly 96% detected once. Material: naive CD4+ T cells sorted from blood. The subset is: CD45RA+ positively selected. This TCR was sampled from a man between 18 and 35 years old in good health. The chain combines TRBV19 with TRBJ2-1, with TRBD2 as a possible D gene (5 bases). CDR3 coding DNA: TGTGCCAGTACCAGATCGGGGTACAATGAGCAGTTCTTC. Encoded protein: CASTRSGYNEQFF.